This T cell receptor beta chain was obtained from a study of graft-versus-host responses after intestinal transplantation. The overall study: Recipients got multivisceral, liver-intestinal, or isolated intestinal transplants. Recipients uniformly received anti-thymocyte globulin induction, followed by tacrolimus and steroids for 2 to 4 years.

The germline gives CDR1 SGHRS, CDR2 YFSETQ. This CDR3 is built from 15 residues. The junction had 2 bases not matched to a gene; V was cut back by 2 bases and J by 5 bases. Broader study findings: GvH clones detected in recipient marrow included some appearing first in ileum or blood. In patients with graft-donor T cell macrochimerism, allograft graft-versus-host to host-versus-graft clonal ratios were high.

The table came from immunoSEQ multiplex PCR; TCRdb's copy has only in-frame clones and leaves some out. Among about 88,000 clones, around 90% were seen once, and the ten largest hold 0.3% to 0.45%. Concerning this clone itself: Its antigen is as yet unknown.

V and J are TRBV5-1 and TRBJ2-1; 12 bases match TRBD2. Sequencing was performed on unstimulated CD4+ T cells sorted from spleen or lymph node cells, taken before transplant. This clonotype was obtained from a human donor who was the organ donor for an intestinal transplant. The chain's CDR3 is CASSLLAGGNNEQFF. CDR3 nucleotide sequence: TGCGCCAGCAGCTTACTAGCGGGAGGAAACAATGAGCAGTTCTTC.